The 12 T cell receptor beta chains listed next were all sequenced from one sample in a study of blood T cell repertoires in COVID-19. Libraries were prepared by immunoSEQ multiplex PCR; TCRdb keeps only in-frame clonotypes and omits some of them. The sample has some 67,000 clones, around 87% seen once. The source material was peripheral blood. The receptors shown here come from a man in his fifties with active COVID-19.

This clone was counted once. The CDR3 here is CASSQDPSGSGEQYF. DNA of the CDR3: TGCGCCAGCAGCCAAGACCCTAGCGGGAGCGGCGAGCAGTACTTC. The rearrangement links TRBV4-1 to TRBJ2-7; 10 positions agree with TRBD2. The V gene end was trimmed by 0 bases and the J gene end by 6 bases; junction bases not matched to a gene: 5. Per the germline V gene, CDR1 is MGHRA and CDR2 is YSYEKL. The CDR3 is made up of 15 amino acids.

This CDR3 is CATSVRGGGFNNEQFF. The CDR3, as DNA: TGTGCCACCAGCGTGAGAGGGGGAGGGTTCAACAATGAGCAGTTCTTC. The chain is built from TRBV24-1 and TRBJ2-1; TRBD2 might be the D (7 bases). CDR1 and CDR2 from the germline V gene are KGHDR and SFDVKD. Trimming stripped 7 bases from V and 5 bases from J, with 20 bases between. This CDR3 is built from 16 residues.

The V call is TRBV6-2 or TRBV6-3, the J call TRBJ1-5, with TRBD1 matching 8 bases. CDR3 length: 15 amino acids. V lost 4 bases to trimming and J lost 6 bases; unmatched junction nucleotides: 8. The germline V gene has CDR1 MNHEY and CDR2 SVGEGT. In nucleotides, the CDR3 is TGTGCCAGCAGTTTTGTAACAGGGGGTGGTCAGCCCCAGCATTTT. It translates to CASSFVTGGGQPQHF.

This chain joins TRBV7-9 and TRBJ2-7; TRBD1 is a possible D gene (6 bases). V was cut by 5 bases and J by 1 base, with 15 bases left in between. CDR3 length equals 15 residues. CDR1 and CDR2 from the germline V gene are SEHNR and FQNEAQ (reference sequence). CDR3 protein: CASSRLGDRSYEQYF. CDR3 bases: TGTGCCAGCAGCCGCTTAGGAGACAGGTCCTACGAGCAGTACTTC.

The rearrangement uses TRBV27 and TRBJ1-2, with D unresolved. Germline loops: CDR1 MNHEY, CDR2 SMNVEV (reference sequence). This CDR3 comprises 15 residues. Deletions cut 2 bases from V and 5 bases from J, with 15 bases between. CDR3: CASSLVGLAPYGYTF. The CDR3 DNA reads TGTGCCAGCAGTTTAGTGGGCCTAGCTCCTTATGGCTACACCTTC.

The gene calls are TRBV10-3 and TRBJ2-2; D unresolved. Germline-derived CDR1 and CDR2 are ENHRY and SYGVKD. The CDR3 extends over 13 amino acids. V shed 3 bases and J shed 3 bases, with 5 bases lying between them. The CDR3 nucleotides are TGTGCCATCAGTGACTTTGACACCGGGGAGCTGTTTTTT. It codes for CAISDFDTGELFF.

This chain joins TRBV7-2 and TRBJ2-7, with D perhaps matching TRBD2 (5 bases). The germline CDR1 and CDR2 sequences are SGHTA and FQGNSA. The CDR3 length is 14 residues. Trimming took off 1 base at V and 6 bases at J, with 13 bases between the two ends. CDR3 protein: CASSLESSFSEQYF. As DNA, the CDR3 is TGTGCCAGCAGCTTAGAGTCTAGCTTTTCCGAGCAGTACTTC.

The chain uses TRBV4-3 and TRBJ2-3; TRBD1 agrees at 8 bases. Per germline, CDR1 LGHNA and CDR2 YSLEER. This CDR3 contains 16 residues. Trimming cost V 8 bases and J 6 bases; bases outside gene matches: 16. CDR3 sequence reads: CASSSSTQGARDTQYF. The CDR3 bases are TGCGCCAGCTCCTCCTCAACCCAGGGGGCGAGGGATACGCAGTATTTT.

This chain connects TRBV7-8 to TRBJ1-4, with 7 positions matching TRBD1. The CDR3 is 17 residues long. The junction had 7 bases not matched to a gene; V was cut back by 1 base and J by 2 bases. Germline assignment: CDR1 SGHVS and CDR2 FQNEAQ. Here the CDR3 DNA reads TGTGCCAGCAGCTTAGGTTATTCGGGACAGACTAATGAAAAACTGTTTTTT. It is translated as CASSLGYSGQTNEKLFF.

The chain is built from TRBV5-1 and TRBJ2-7; 7 nucleotides match TRBD2. This CDR3 has 17 amino acids. The V gene end was trimmed by 3 bases and the J gene end by 2 bases; junction bases not matched to a gene: 14. Germline CDR1 is SGHRS and CDR2 is YFSETQ. In DNA form, the CDR3 reads TGCGCCAGCAGCTCTTCCTCCACCGGGACTAAAGCCTACGAGCAGTACTTC. Translation: CASSSSSTGTKAYEQYF.

This sequence joins TRBV11-2 and TRBJ1-1, with D possibly matching TRBD1 (6 bases). The V end lost 2 bases, the J end lost 4 bases, and 11 bases lay between the germline ends. The CDR3 runs 14 residues. Germline CDR1 SGHAT, CDR2 FQNNGV. The CDR3 here is CASSLQGGSTEAFF. In nucleotides, the CDR3 is TGTGCCAGCAGCTTACAAGGGGGATCCACTGAAGCTTTCTTT.

The CDR3 coding sequence is TGTGCCAGCAGCCGCTTTAGCGGGGCAAACAATGAGCAGTTCTTC. Translated: CASSRFSGANNEQFF. The chain links TRBV7-2 to TRBJ2-1; 8 bases fit TRBD2. This CDR3 is built from 15 residues. V lost 5 bases to trimming and J lost 5 bases; unmatched junction nucleotides: 8. Germline V gene sequence: CDR1 SGHTA, CDR2 FQGNSA.